This T cell receptor (beta chain) stems from a study of cytotoxic CD8 clonotypes in ibrutinib-treated CLL. Study information: The cohort had about 10 relapsed/refractory and some 16 treatment-naive patients, 17 IGHV unmutated.

Of note for this clone: The antigen remains undetermined.

Study conclusions and caveats: Baseline clonality was higher than in age-matched healthy donors and moved in step with circulating CD8+ T-cell counts.

Method: immunoSEQ multiplex PCR; TCRdb's copy keeps in-frame clones and lacks some. The data hold 73,000 or so clones, with around 65% observed a single time. Germline CDR1 SGHKS, CDR2 YYEKEE (reference sequence). This CDR3 region has 11 residues. Germline trimming cut 5 bases from V and 6 bases from J; bases unmatched to any gene: 1. This sequence originates from a human donor with chronic lymphocytic leukemia. The chain employs TRBV5-5 and TRBJ2-7, with TRBD1 identical over 8 bases. The material was PBMCs, obtained after 12 months of ibrutinib treatment. Written as DNA, the CDR3 is TGTGCCAGCAGGGGGACAGGCGAGCAGTACTTC. Its translation is CASRGTGEQYF.